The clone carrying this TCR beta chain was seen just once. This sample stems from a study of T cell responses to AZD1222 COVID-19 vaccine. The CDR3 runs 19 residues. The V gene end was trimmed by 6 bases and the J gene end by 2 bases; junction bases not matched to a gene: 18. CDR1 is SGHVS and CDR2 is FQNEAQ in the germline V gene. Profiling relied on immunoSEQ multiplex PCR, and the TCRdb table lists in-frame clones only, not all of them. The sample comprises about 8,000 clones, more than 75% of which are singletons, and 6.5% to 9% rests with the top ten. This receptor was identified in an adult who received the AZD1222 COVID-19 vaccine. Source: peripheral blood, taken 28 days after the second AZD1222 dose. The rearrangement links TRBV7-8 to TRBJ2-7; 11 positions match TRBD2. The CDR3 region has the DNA TGTGCCAGCAGGCCACGACTAGCGGGGACGTCACATACCACCTACGAGCAGTACTTC. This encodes CASRPRLAGTSHTTYEQYF.